Below are 12 T cell receptor beta chains sequenced from a single sample in a study of lung T cells in sarcoidosis with Löfgren's syndrome. Via MiXCR, TCRdb re-called the reads, giving one row per CDR3 protein. This sample has 60,000 or so distinct CDR3 sequences, with 21% found just once. Sequenced sample: CD4+ T cells from PBMCs. Source of these receptors: a human donor with sarcoidosis (Löfgren's syndrome or another form), or a control subject (not recorded which).

This clonotype was seen ten or more times. The chain joins TRBV6-1 to TRBJ2-6, with D maybe TRBD1 (5 bases). V lost 8 bases and J 0 bases, leaving 8 bases between the germline ends. Germline V lookup: CDR1 MNHNS, CDR2 SASEGT. The length of the CDR3 is 14 residues. This chain's CDR3 is CASRQLSGANVLTF. The CDR3, as DNA: TGTGCCAGCCGACAGCTCTCTGGGGCCAACGTCCTGACTTTC.

The chain links TRBV3-1 to TRBJ2-5; D gene ambiguous. V lost 2 bases and J 13 bases, leaving 14 bases between the germline ends. This CDR3 has 12 residues. From germline, CDR1 is LGHDT and CDR2 YNNKEL (reference sequence). The CDR3 region has the DNA TGTGCCAGCAGCCAACCACAAGAGATCCTGTACTTC. Translating it yields CASSQPQEILYF.

This clonotype was detected many times. The genes are TRBV20-1 and TRBJ1-5; the D gene is possibly TRBD1 (6 bases). The CDR3 has 16 residues. Trimming stripped 0 bases from V and 0 bases from J, with 12 bases between. CDR1 and CDR2 from the germline V gene are DFQATT and SNEGSKA (reference sequence). In nucleotides, the CDR3 is TGCAGTGCTAGAGATGGGACAAGACTTAGCAATCAGCCCCAGCATTTT. Its protein is CSARDGTRLSNQPQHF.

This clonotype was detected ten times or more. V is TRBV27 and J is TRBJ2-3, with TRBD1 matching 7 bases. V gave up 5 bases and J gave up 6 bases; unmatched junction bases: 20. The length of the CDR3 is 18 residues. Per germline, CDR1 MNHEY and CDR2 SMNVEV (reference sequence). This CDR3 reads CASSPIRRTGSFTDTQYF. The CDR3 DNA is TGTGCCAGCAGTCCCATCCGTCGGACAGGTAGCTTTACGGATACGCAGTATTTT.

There are a few counts of this clonotype. The rearrangement joins TRBV7-9 to TRBJ2-3; tentative D call: TRBD2 (6 bases). The ends were cut back, 7 bases at V and 2 bases at J, with 16 bases in the middle. The germline CDR1 and CDR2 sequences are SEHNR and FQNEAQ (reference sequence). The CDR3 is made up of 15 amino acids. The CDR3 region is CASTMRGRATDTQYF. In DNA form, the CDR3 reads TGTGCCAGCACCATGCGGGGCAGGGCCACAGATACGCAGTATTTT.

This clonotype was counted at least ten times. The gene calls are TRBV28 and TRBJ1-5, with D hard to call. The germline V and J ends were trimmed by 3 bases and 0 bases, with 9 bases remaining between them. The CDR3 sequence is 15 residues long. Germline CDR1 MDHEN, CDR2 SYDVKM. The DNA for the CDR3 is TGTGCCAGCAGTTTTAGCAGTTATAGCAATCAGCCCCAGCATTTT. Amino acid sequence: CASSFSSYSNQPQHF.

Turning to this clonotype: A much larger clonotype is one base distant, so this may be a read error. This chain connects TRBV5-4 to TRBJ1-2, with D maybe TRBD1 (5 bases). Germline V lookup: CDR1 SGHNT, CDR2 YYREEE (reference sequence). The CDR3 spans 15 residues. DNA of the CDR3: TGTGCCAGCAGCTTGGCCTCCGGGGGAGGCTATGACTACACCTTC. Encoded protein: CASSLASGGGYDYTF.

This clonotype has ten or more counts. The genes are TRBV20-1 and TRBJ1-6; D ambiguous. V dropped 0 bases and J dropped 8 bases, with 11 bases sitting between them. The CDR3 loop spans 14 amino acids. Germline V CDR1 and CDR2: DFQATT, SNEGSKA (reference sequence). The DNA for the CDR3 is TGCAGTGCTAGAGATCAATCAGGATATTCACCCCTCCACTTT. It codes for CSARDQSGYSPLHF.

This clonotype has a count of ten or more. The CDR3 coding sequence is TGTGCCAGCAGTTACAGCTATAGCAATCAGCCCCAGCATTTT. This sequence encodes CASSYSYSNQPQHF. V is TRBV27 and J is TRBJ1-5; D gene ambiguous. The V gene's germline CDR1 is MNHEY and CDR2 SMNVEV (reference sequence). V was trimmed by 4 bases and J by 0 bases, leaving 7 bases between them. The CDR3 sequence is 14 residues long.

In its sample, this clonotype was seen many times. The chain carries TRBV27 and TRBJ2-3, with D possibly TRBD2 on 6 matching bases. CDR1 is MNHEY, CDR2 SMNVEV, per germline (reference sequence). The CDR3 covers 14 residues. V was pared by 4 bases and J by 5 bases, with 13 bases between. The CDR3 reads CASSYKQGLDTQYF. The CDR3 coding sequence is TGTGCCAGCAGTTATAAGCAGGGACTAGATACGCAGTATTTT.

This clonotype was seen at least ten times. This sequence joins TRBV20-1 and TRBJ2-5; D not resolved. Trimming removed 5 bases from V and 1 base from J, with 8 bases in between. This CDR3 region has 12 residues. Germline CDR1 reads DFQATT; CDR2 reads SNEGSKA (reference sequence). This CDR3 is CSALGLQETQYF. The CDR3 coding sequence is TGCAGTGCTTTGGGCCTCCAAGAGACCCAGTACTTC.

This sequence joins TRBV2 and TRBJ2-7; 11 nucleotides line up with TRBD2. V lost 7 bases, J lost 4 bases, and 6 bases stayed unmatched. The CDR3 sequence is 14 residues long. Germline V gives CDR1 SNHLY, CDR2 FYNNEI. The CDR3 DNA is TGTGCCAGCAAACTAGCGGGAGTCGGGTACGAGCAGTACTTC. It encodes CASKLAGVGYEQYF.